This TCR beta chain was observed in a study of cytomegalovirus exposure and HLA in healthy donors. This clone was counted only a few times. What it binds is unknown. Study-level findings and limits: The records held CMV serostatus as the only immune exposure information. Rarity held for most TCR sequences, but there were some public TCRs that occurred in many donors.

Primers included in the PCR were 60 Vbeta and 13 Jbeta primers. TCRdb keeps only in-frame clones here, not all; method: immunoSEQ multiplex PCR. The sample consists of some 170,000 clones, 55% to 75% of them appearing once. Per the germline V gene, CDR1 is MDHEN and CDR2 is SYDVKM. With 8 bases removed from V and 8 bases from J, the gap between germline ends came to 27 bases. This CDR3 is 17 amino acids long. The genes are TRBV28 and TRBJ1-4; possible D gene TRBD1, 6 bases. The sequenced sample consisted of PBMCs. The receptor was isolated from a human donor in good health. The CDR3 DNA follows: TGTGCCAGCCTTCCGGGGGGGGCAGGACCCCTGGGGGAAAAACTGTTTTTT. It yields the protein CASLPGGAGPLGEKLFF.